This TCR beta chain was retrieved from a study of T cells in localized non-small cell lung cancer. Study-wide points: Appearances in adjacent lung were noted for a median roughly 50 of the top 100 tumor clones. The study linked higher blood T cell density to longer overall survival. Adjacent uninvolved lung tissue had the highest T cell clonality, exceeding tumor.

The CDR3 has 16 residues. V was clipped by 6 bases and J by 3 bases, with 19 bases between them. Germline values: CDR1 SNHLY, CDR2 FYNNEI. On this clone: Its antigen is unknown.

Data came from immunoSEQ multiplex PCR; TCRdb stores just in-frame clones and leaves some out. The sample has tens of thousands of clones, roughly 86% seen once. The chain uses TRBV2 and TRBJ2-3; possibly TRBD2 for D (7 bases). This material consisted of peripheral blood, taken before any cancer treatment. This clonotype was sampled from a man between 40 and 75 years old with stage I lung adenocarcinoma. In DNA form, the CDR3 reads TGTGCCAGCAGCTGGGGGGGGGCGATGGCGACAGATACGCAGTATTTT. Translation gives CASSWGGAMATDTQYF. The entire variable domain, with the rest obtained from reference TRBV2 and TRBJ2-3, is as follows: EPEVTQTPSHQVTQMGQEVILRCVPISNHLYFYWYRQILGQKVEFLVSFYNNEISEKSEIFDDQFSVERPDGSNFTLKIRSTKLEDSAMYFCASSWGGAMATDTQYFGPGTRLTVL.